What follows are 13 T cell receptor beta chains derived from one specimen sequenced in a study of cytomegalovirus exposure and HLA in healthy donors. Using immunoSEQ multiplex PCR, the repertoire was profiled, and TCRdb retains in-frame clones only, with some absent. The sample gives 71,000 or so clones, about 94% of which show up once; roughly 1.4% is in the top ten. The sample consisted of PBMCs. The receptors stem from a man in his late teens or twenties in good health and CMV-seropositive.

The gene calls are TRBV2 and TRBJ2-5; 10 bases line up with TRBD2. The CDR3 has 15 residues. Germline-derived CDR1 and CDR2 are SNHLY and FYNNEI. Germline trimming cut 6 bases from V and 5 bases from J; bases unmatched to any gene: 9. CDR3 in DNA: TGTGCCAGCAGATCTCTAGCGGGGGCAGTTGAGACCCAGTACTTC. It specifies CASRSLAGAVETQYF.

The chain uses TRBV27 and TRBJ2-7; D uncertain. The length of the CDR3 is 14 residues. V lost 1 base and J 0 bases, leaving 7 bases between the germline ends. Germline CDR1 MNHEY, CDR2 SMNVEV (reference sequence). CDR3 amino acids: CASSLLRHSYEQYF. DNA for the CDR3: TGTGCCAGCAGTTTATTGCGGCACTCCTACGAGCAGTACTTC.

V and J are TRBV6-6 and TRBJ1-1; D gene ambiguous. There are 14 residues in the CDR3. Germline V gene data show CDR1 as MNHNY and CDR2 as SVGAGI (reference sequence). The V end lost 7 bases, the J end lost 5 bases, and 17 bases lay between the germline ends. The CDR3 region is CASILERGSTEAFF. The CDR3 nucleotides read TGTGCCAGCATCCTTGAGAGAGGAAGTACTGAAGCTTTCTTT.

The chain employs TRBV9 and TRBJ2-7, with 8 bases aligning to TRBD2. The trim removed 2 bases at V and 4 bases at J, leaving 8 bases unmatched. From germline, CDR1 is SGDLS and CDR2 YYNGEE. This CDR3 is built from 15 residues. As DNA, the CDR3 is TGTGCCAGCAGCGTCTTACCAGGACTAGCTTACGAGCAGTACTTC. This encodes CASSVLPGLAYEQYF.

The chain links TRBV9 to TRBJ1-4; tentative D call: TRBD1 (5 bases). The CDR3 length is 16 residues. Looked up from germline, CDR1 is SGDLS and CDR2 is YYNGEE. Trimming cost V 2 bases and J 0 bases, with 11 bases left between them. DNA of the CDR3: TGTGCCAGCAGCGTGACGGGGGGAGCAACTAATGAAAAACTGTTTTTT. It specifies CASSVTGGATNEKLFF.

The V and J genes are TRBV6-5 and TRBJ1-1, with D possibly matching TRBD1 (6 bases). V shed 6 bases and J shed 11 bases, with 13 bases lying between them. Germline V gene sequence: CDR1 MNHEY, CDR2 SVGAGI. The CDR3 has 11 amino acids. The DNA of the CDR3 is TGTGCCAGCAGAAAATCAGGGGTCGCTTTCTTT. Its protein is CASRKSGVAFF.

This rearrangement joins TRBV7-9 to TRBJ1-1; TRBD1 agrees at 7 bases. CDR1 and CDR2 from the germline V gene are SEHNR and FQNEAQ (reference sequence). Trimming cost V 5 bases and J 5 bases; bases outside gene matches: 11. The CDR3 loop spans 15 amino acids. Here the CDR3 DNA reads TGTGCCAGCAGCCCCCGACAGGGAGCAGGGACTGAAGCTTTCTTT. Its protein product is CASSPRQGAGTEAFF.

V usage is TRBV5-1 and J usage is TRBJ1-4, with TRBD1 matching over 7 bases. The CDR3 loop spans 17 amino acids. CDR1 is SGHRS and CDR2 is YFSETQ in the germline V gene. V lost 2 bases to trimming and J lost 5 bases; unmatched junction nucleotides: 12. The CDR3, as DNA: TGCGCCAGCAGCTTAAGTTGGGGGACAGCGCCAAATGAAAAACTGTTTTTT. Its translation is CASSLSWGTAPNEKLFF.

This sequence joins TRBV6-4 and TRBJ2-3; TRBD2 matches at 12 bases. In germline, CDR1 is MRHNA, CDR2 SNTAGT. Losses at the gene ends were 4 bases for V and 4 bases for J; bases not matched to a gene: 0. CDR3 length: 14 residues. The CDR3 loop is CASSGTSGADTQYF. The CDR3 DNA reads as TGTGCCAGCAGTGGGACTAGCGGGGCAGATACGCAGTATTTT.

This clone showed up just once. This chain links TRBV6-1 with TRBJ1-1, with D perhaps matching TRBD1 (6 bases). Germline V gives CDR1 MNHNS, CDR2 SASEGT. The CDR3 covers 14 residues. Trimming left V 2 bases short and J 4 bases short, with 11 bases between. The chain's CDR3 is CASSERGGPTEAFF. CDR3 in DNA: TGTGCCAGCAGTGAAAGGGGGGGACCCACTGAAGCTTTCTTT.

CDR3 sequence: CASSPSGGEYEQYF. The CDR3 coding sequence is TGTGCCAGCAGCCCTAGCGGGGGGGAGTACGAGCAGTACTTC. J is TRBJ2-7 and V is TRBV5-5; 12 nucleotides align to TRBD2. J lost 4 bases, V lost 4 bases, and 3 bases had no gene match. This CDR3 comprises 14 residues. Germline CDR1 SGHKS, CDR2 YYEKEE (reference sequence).

This rearrangement joins TRBV19 to TRBJ2-5; TRBD2 is a possible D gene (6 bases). The CDR3 has 14 residues. Per the germline V gene, CDR1 is LNHDA and CDR2 is SQIVND (reference sequence). V lost 4 bases, J lost 2 bases, and 11 bases lay in between. This CDR3 reads CASSSGILQETQYF. CDR3 in DNA: TGTGCCAGTAGTAGCGGGATCCTTCAAGAGACCCAGTACTTC.

The gene calls are TRBV15 and TRBJ2-3; weak D call: TRBD1 (5 bases). This CDR3 contains 16 residues. The germline V and J ends were trimmed by 0 bases and 2 bases, with 12 bases remaining between them. Germline V gene lookup returns CDR1 LNHNV and CDR2 YYDKDF (reference sequence). Written as DNA, the CDR3 is TGTGCCACCAGCAGAGATCAAAGGGGTACCACAGATACGCAGTATTTT. Protein sequence: CATSRDQRGTTDTQYF.